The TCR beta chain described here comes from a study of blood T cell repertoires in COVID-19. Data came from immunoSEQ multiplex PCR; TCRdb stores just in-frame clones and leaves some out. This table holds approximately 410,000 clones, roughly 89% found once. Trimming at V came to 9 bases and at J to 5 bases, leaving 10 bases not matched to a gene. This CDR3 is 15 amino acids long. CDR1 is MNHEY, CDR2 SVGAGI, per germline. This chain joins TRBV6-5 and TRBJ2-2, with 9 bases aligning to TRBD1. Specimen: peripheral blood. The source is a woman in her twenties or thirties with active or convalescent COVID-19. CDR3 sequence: CARSGTGFTTGELFF. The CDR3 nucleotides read TGTGCCAGGTCTGGGACAGGGTTTACTACCGGGGAGCTGTTTTTT.